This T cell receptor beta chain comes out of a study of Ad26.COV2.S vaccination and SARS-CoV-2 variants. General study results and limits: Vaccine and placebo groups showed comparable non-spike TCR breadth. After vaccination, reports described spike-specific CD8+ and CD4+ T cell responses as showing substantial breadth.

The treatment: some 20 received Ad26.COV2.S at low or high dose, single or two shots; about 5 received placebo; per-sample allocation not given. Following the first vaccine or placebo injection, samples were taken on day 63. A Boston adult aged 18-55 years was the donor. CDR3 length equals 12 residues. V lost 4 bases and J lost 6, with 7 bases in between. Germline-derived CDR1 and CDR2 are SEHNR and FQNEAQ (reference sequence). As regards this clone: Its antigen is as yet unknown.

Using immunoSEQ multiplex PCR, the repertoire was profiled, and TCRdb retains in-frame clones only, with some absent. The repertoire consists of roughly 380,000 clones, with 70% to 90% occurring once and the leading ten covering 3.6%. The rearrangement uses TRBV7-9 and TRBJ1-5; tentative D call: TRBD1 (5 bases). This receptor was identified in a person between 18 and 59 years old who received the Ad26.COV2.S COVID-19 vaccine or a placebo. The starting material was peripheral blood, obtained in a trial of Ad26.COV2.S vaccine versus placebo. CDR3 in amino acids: CASSSGIQPQHF. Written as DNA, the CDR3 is TGTGCCAGCAGCTCAGGGATTCAGCCCCAGCATTTT.